This TCR beta chain originates from a study of cytomegalovirus exposure and HLA in healthy donors (dated by TCRdb to about 2017). Background for the entire study: An earlier analysis of some 550 of the donors reported roughly 300 Gb of sequence data and some 120 million unique TCR beta sequences from some 180 million T cells. An early release covering 500 to 750 HLA-typed donors comprised roughly 300 gigabases of sequencing data and 85 million to 100 million unique TCR sequences. The genetic ancestry cluster associated with self-reported Caucasian donors included 81% of the 398 genotyped donors. The study aimed to test whether signatures of past pathogen exposure could be identified by cataloging public T cell receptors. The T cell repertoires of roughly 660 subjects were profiled by immunosequencing and related to cytomegalovirus serostatus. Besides the first cohort of roughly 700 subjects, a separate validation cohort made up of over 100 different subjects was used. To predict cytomegalovirus infection status, the study combined high-throughput TCR immunosequencing, statistical association of individual TCRs with disease status, and machine learning. To study patterns of TCR occurrence, a later analysis re-analyzed previously published TCR beta repertoires from 550 to 800 donors and added high-resolution HLA genotyping. Rather than using new phenotypic data, the later analysis identified candidate immune exposures from TCR beta sequences and from how often those sequences occurred across donors. To decide whether each TCR beta V gene segment behaved as functional or pseudogenic, an earlier analysis of some 600 of the donors relied on high-throughput TCR beta sequencing. Alongside the repertoire data, information on donor age, sex, ethnicity and CMV serostatus was compiled. Genome-wide SNP genotypes for about 60% of the 666 donors were used in a later genetic analysis, which treated that subset as a discovery cohort. Every discovery cohort repertoire had been produced on one sequencing platform. Class I and class II HLA loci were covered by the typing at four-digit resolution. The number of typed donors differed by locus: roughly 629-630 for A, B, C, DRB1 and DQB1; 500 to 550 for DQA1; some 590 for DPA1; and about 450 for DPB1. Because of strong linkage in the cohort, roughly five DR-DQ haplotypes were treated as single units for association and clustering. Among around 400 genotyped donors of the cohort, an average of 235,054 unique TCR beta nucleotide sequences were sequenced per donor, roughly 20% of them non-productive.

Its CDR3 holds 17 amino acids, cysteine through phenylalanine. Just CDR3 DNA is preserved here, 51 bases in frame from base 1. Looking up the germline V gene yields CDR1 MNHNS and CDR2 SASEGT. V is trimmed back by 2 bases and J by 4 bases, and the junction contains 6 bases that no gene match accounts for. In the case of this clone: There is no known antigen for this receptor. Base qualities are not recorded, but no much larger clone differs from it by a single base.

Library method: the immunoSEQ multiplex PCR assay. For the multiplex PCR, a mixture combining 60 forward primers for TCR Vbeta segments and 13 reverse primers for TCR Jbeta segments was used. Amplification of the CDR3 region of rearranged TCR beta genes was performed with a multiplex PCR assay on genomic DNA. The amplified TCR beta libraries were sequenced on the Illumina HiSeq System as 87-base-pair reads. As for the authors' bioinformatics: A later analysis counted tens of millions of unique TCR beta chains across the 666 repertoires, and 10 million to 12 million of these chains were shared by at least two donors. Raw reads were error-corrected and collapsed into unique sequences by a nearest-neighbor algorithm in which closely related sequences were merged to remove PCR and sequencing errors. CDR3 sequences were aligned to IMGT reference sequences to assign V, D and J gene segments. For a sequence to be retained, a match of at least six nucleotides was required to both a V gene segment and a J gene segment. Rearrangements were called productive when the CDR3 lacked stop codons and stayed in frame with V and J; all others were non-productive. CDR3 was defined according to IMGT convention as the region running from the second conserved V-encoded cysteine to the conserved J-encoded phenylalanine. In an earlier analysis of some 550 of the donors, sequences lacking an unambiguous match to a single V gene segment were excluded. An earlier analysis of almost 600 of the donors classified V segments as functional when productive rearrangements were above 56.7% and as segregating when the standard deviation between donors was above 5%. To diagnose cytomegalovirus status from the catalog of TCR beta chain sequences, a statistical classification framework was built. A later analysis assigned V and J genes by comparing TCR nucleotide sequences with IMGT/GENE-DB human TR gene sequences. In a later analysis, CDR3 sequences and most-parsimonious VDJ recombination scenarios were assigned using the TCRdist pipeline. In a later analysis, each TCR beta chain was defined by its CDR3 amino acid sequence together with its V-gene family, and reads without a unique V-gene family were excluded. In a later analysis, some 600 highly shared, low-generation-probability nucleotide sequences were removed to address suspected cross-contamination and a sequencing artifact. In a later analysis, a clonal expansion index was calculated for each public chain from normalized within-repertoire ranks of inferred template counts. Generation probabilities in a later analysis came from a VDJ recombination model fitted to out-of-frame rearrangements, and those results were checked against IGoR. A later analysis scored TCR-TCR, TCR-HLA and TCR-CMV co-occurrence with hypergeometric tests, applying a repertoire-size bias correction to TCR pairs. In a later analysis, false discovery rates were estimated by permuting HLA or CMV assignments 20 times. A later analysis grouped co-occurring TCRs with DBSCAN, adding TCRdist sequence similarity when clustering within HLA-allele-positive subsets. For co-occurrence clustering, repertoires with fewer than 30,000 or more than 120,000 public chains were excluded, along with a handful of repertoires with anomalous nucleotide sharing. TCRdb re-hosts the immuneACCESS table, in-frame sequences only. Its copies lack some clones; in the studies checked, an unresolved V gene accounts for under half of them, and the cause for the rest is not known. Clone size and the V and J calls come from that table; the DNA yielded D and trimming. The sample table shows under 200,000 clones, and around three quarters are seen once. The ten most abundant clones make up 1% of the sample.

The cohort consisted of fewer than 700 healthy bone marrow donors. At the time of sampling, all cohort members were nominally healthy, though unrecorded immune exposures were likely present. The donor tested CMV seropositive, placing the donor among the roughly 300 seropositive members of the cohort. Every donor gave a peripheral blood sample, and the peripheral blood mononuclear cells from that sample were used for TCR beta sequencing. The Qiagen DNeasy Blood Extraction Kit was used to extract genomic DNA from the blood cell samples. What the authors observed across the whole study: In an earlier analysis of about 600 of the donors, most TCR beta V segments appeared in productive rearrangements about 87% or about 30% of the time, broadly matching IMGT annotations. While some public TCRs were present in many individuals, most TCR sequences turned up only very rarely across donors. According to a later analysis, TCR association rates differed among HLA loci, with DRB1 alleles showing the most associated TCRs and HLA-C alleles showing the fewest. A later genetic analysis reported fewer N-insertions in productive TCRs among donors in an Asian-associated ancestry cluster than the roughly 700-donor mean. The cohort was sequenced for TCR beta chains only, and without alpha or paired-chain data the features that could be detected were limited. For the cohort, immune exposure information was limited to CMV serostatus. Because the 87-base-pair reads could not distinguish some IMGT-functional V segments, including TRBV6-2 and TRBV6-3, those segments were excluded. The classifier was reported to diagnose cytomegalovirus status with high specificity and sensitivity in both the original cohort and the validation cohort. A few of the identified cytomegalovirus-associated TCR beta chains were confirmed in vitro to be specific for cytomegalovirus antigens. It was suggested by the authors that the approach could potentially be generalized to other disease states and immunological phenotypes. The presence/absence analyses assumed that sequencing depth was roughly uniform across donors, and that assumption may not be true. According to a later analysis, parvovirus B19, influenza, CMV and Epstein-Barr virus appeared linked to several top co-occurrence clusters. In a later genetic analysis, a missense DCLRE1C variant was associated with V-gene and J-gene trimming of TCR beta chains, and the association was replicated in an independent cohort. The study listed 170 or so TCR beta chains as associated with cytomegalovirus. Linkage disequilibrium might explain the correlated functional status among segregating V segments, but an unknown experimental factor could not be ruled out. Specific HLA alleles were associated with roughly 16,000 TCR beta sequences at a false discovery rate of 0.05 in a later analysis. A further reported finding was that TCR beta sequences accurately predicted the HLA-A and HLA-B alleles for most subjects in the first cohort. Assigning TCR associations to individual alleles was difficult when HLA alleles, especially DR and DQ, strongly co-occurred. Compared with equally common non-associated chains, HLA-associated TCR beta chains in a later analysis were more clonally expanded and had lower generation probabilities. Approximately 16 rarely observed V segments, including chromosome 9 orphons, were excluded from the earlier analysis of a few hundred of the donors because counts were too low. A cluster of highly shared sequence variants was judged likely to represent a technical artifact of the sequencing pipeline. HLA typing was unavailable for some donors at each locus, so association tests used only the typed subset. In a later analysis, most CMV-associated TCR beta chains were found to appear HLA-restricted, with HLA associations seemingly driven largely by CMV exposure.

The source of this sequence is a woman aged 50 to 60 in good health and CMV-seropositive. Specimen: PBMCs. This chain is built from TRBV6-1 and TRBJ1-5, with TRBD1 matching 12 junction bases. The sequenced DNA is TGTGCCAGCAGTGAACGGGACAGGGGGCGGGGGAATCAGCCCCAGCATTTT. Translated, this is CASSERDRGRGNQPQHF.